Listed here is a single TCR beta chain. Its antigen is unidentified. This sample is drawn from a study of cytomegalovirus exposure and HLA in healthy donors. General observations from the study: The number of N-insertions in an Asian-associated ancestry cluster was reportedly below the approximately 690-donor mean in a later analysis.

The CDR3 loop spans 14 amino acids. The germline V gene has CDR1 SGHDT and CDR2 YYEEEE. V was trimmed by 3 bases and J by 6 bases, leaving 10 bases between them. Researchers ran the PCR with 60 Vbeta and 13 Jbeta primers. Here immunoSEQ multiplex PCR was the method, and the copy in TCRdb shows in-frame clones only, minus some. The sample has 150,000 or so clones, roughly 79% seen once. The V gene is TRBV5-6, the J gene TRBJ1-6; weak D call: TRBD1 (6 bases). Sequencing was done on a sample of PBMCs. The sequence was obtained from a woman aged 40 to 55 in good health and CMV-seropositive. CDR3 loop: CASSWTEANSPLHF. The CDR3, as DNA: TGTGCCAGCAGCTGGACAGAAGCTAATTCACCCCTCCACTTT.